A single sample gave rise to the 8 T cell receptor beta chains below, sequenced in a study of T cell responses to AZD1222 COVID-19 vaccine. TCRdb keeps only in-frame clones here, not all; method: immunoSEQ multiplex PCR. Of about 91,000 clones in the sample, approximately 90% were seen once. This material consisted of peripheral blood, taken on day 0 of AZD1222 vaccination. Receptors originate from an adult in good health.

V usage is TRBV27 and J usage is TRBJ2-3, with 10 bases aligning to TRBD2. Per the germline V gene, CDR1 is MNHEY and CDR2 is SMNVEV (reference sequence). There are 17 residues in the CDR3. Trimming took 2 bases from V and 4 from J; bases not matched to a gene: 9. The DNA for the CDR3 is TGTGCCAGCAGTTTAACCCTAGCGGGAGCCATTCCAGATACGCAGTATTTT. This encodes CASSLTLAGAIPDTQYF.

J is TRBJ1-1 and V is TRBV7-6; tentative D call: TRBD1 (6 bases). CDR1 is SGHVS and CDR2 is FNYEAQ in the germline V gene. V shed 1 base and J shed 1 base, with 7 bases lying between them. This CDR3 spans 14 amino acids. Here the CDR3 reads CASSLVGGNTEAFF. The CDR3, as DNA: TGTGCCAGCAGCTTAGTAGGGGGGAACACTGAAGCTTTCTTT.

The J gene is TRBJ2-3, the V gene TRBV3-1 (or the pseudogene TRBV3-2); the match to TRBD1 covers 8 bases. The J segment lost 1 base and the V segment lost 2 bases, leaving 8 bases of the junction unmatched. CDR1 and CDR2 (germline): LGHDT, YNNKEL (reference sequence). The CDR3 has 17 residues. Here the CDR3 DNA reads TGTGCCAGCAGCCAACGCAGGGGGCTGCTCCGCACAGATACGCAGTATTTT. Translated: CASSQRRGLLRTDTQYF.

The chain combines TRBV25-1 with TRBJ2-1, with TRBD2 matching over 12 bases. Germline loops: CDR1 MGHDK, CDR2 SYGVNS. The CDR3 extends over 16 amino acids. V shed 3 bases, J shed 6 bases, and the junction held 6 bases outside the gene matches. The DNA for the CDR3 is TGTGCCAGCAGTGATCCCCTAGCGGGGGGGCGCAATGAGCAGTTCTTC. It encodes CASSDPLAGGRNEQFF. Complete variable domain (other parts from reference TRBV25-1 and TRBJ2-1): EADIYQTPRYLVIGTGKKITLECSQTMGHDKMYWYQQDPGMELHLIHYSYGVNSTEKGDLSSESTVSRIRTEHFPLTLESARPSHTSQYLCASSDPLAGGRNEQFFGPGTRLTVL.

This chain connects TRBV16 to TRBJ2-6, with D possibly TRBD2 on 5 matching bases. There are 20 residues in the CDR3. Per germline, CDR1 KGHSY and CDR2 FQNENV. V lost 1 base, J lost 0 bases, and 19 bases lay in between. CDR3 loop: CASSQFGRRALPSGANVLTF. The CDR3 nucleotides read TGTGCCAGCAGCCAATTCGGTCGGCGGGCCCTCCCCTCTGGGGCCAACGTCCTGACTTTC.

The chain combines TRBV5-4 with TRBJ1-2; D possibly corresponds to TRBD1 (6 bases). The germline V and J ends were trimmed by 0 bases and 8 bases, with 8 bases remaining between them. Germline V lookup: CDR1 SGHNT, CDR2 YYREEE (reference sequence). CDR3 length: 12 residues. The CDR3, as DNA: TGTGCCAGCAGCTTGGACAGGGAGGGCTACACCTTC. As protein: CASSLDREGYTF. Full variable domain (rest looked up from reference TRBV5-4 and TRBJ1-2): ETGVTQSPTHLIKTRGQQVTLRCSSQSGHNTVSWYQQALGQGPQFIFQYYREEENGRGNFPPRFSGLQFPNYSSELNVNALELDDSALYLCASSLDREGYTFGSGTRLTVV.

The chain has TRBV7-9 and TRBJ1-5; a weak D match, TRBD1 (6 bases). The V gene's germline CDR1 is SEHNR and CDR2 FQNEAQ (reference sequence). This CDR3 is built from 13 residues. V lost 7 bases to trimming and J lost 0 bases, with 7 bases between them. The DNA for the CDR3 is TGTGCCAGCACGACAGGTAGCAATCAGCCCCAGCATTTT. This codes for CASTTGSNQPQHF.

The V gene is TRBV2, the J gene TRBJ1-5, with a tentative D call TRBD1 (5 bases). The CDR3 is 13 amino acids. CDR1 is SNHLY, CDR2 FYNNEI, per germline. Between the trimmed V and J ends, which lost 6 bases and 5 bases, there was a span of 11 bases. CDR3 residues: CASRDSNDQPQHF. CDR3 DNA: TGTGCCAGCAGAGACAGTAATGATCAGCCCCAGCATTTT.